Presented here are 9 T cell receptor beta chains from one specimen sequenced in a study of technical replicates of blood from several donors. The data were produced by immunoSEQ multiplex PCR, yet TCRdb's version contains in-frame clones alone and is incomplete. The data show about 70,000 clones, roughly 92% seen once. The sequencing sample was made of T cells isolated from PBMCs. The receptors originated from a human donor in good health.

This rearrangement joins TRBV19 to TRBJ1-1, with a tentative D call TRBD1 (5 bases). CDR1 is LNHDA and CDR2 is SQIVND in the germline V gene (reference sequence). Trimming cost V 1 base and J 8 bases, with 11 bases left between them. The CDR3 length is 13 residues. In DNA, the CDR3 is TGTGCCAGTAGTATAGGAAGGACACCAGAAGCTTTCTTT. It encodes CASSIGRTPEAFF.

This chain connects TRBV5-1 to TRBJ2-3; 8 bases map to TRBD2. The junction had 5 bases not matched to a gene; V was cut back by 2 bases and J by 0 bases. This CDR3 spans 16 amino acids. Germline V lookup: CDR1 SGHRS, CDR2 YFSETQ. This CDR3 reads CASSLTSGSSTDTQYF. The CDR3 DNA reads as TGCGCCAGCAGCTTAACCAGCGGGAGCAGCACAGATACGCAGTATTTT.

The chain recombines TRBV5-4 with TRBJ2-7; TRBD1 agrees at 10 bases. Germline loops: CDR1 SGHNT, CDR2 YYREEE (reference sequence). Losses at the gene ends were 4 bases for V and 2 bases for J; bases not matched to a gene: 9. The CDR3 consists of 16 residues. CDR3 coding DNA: TGTGCCAGCAGCCCGAGGACAGGGGGGTCCCCCTACGAGCAGTACTTC. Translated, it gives CASSPRTGGSPYEQYF.

In nucleotides, the CDR3 is TGTGCCAGCAGTGAACCTCTCTCTGGAAACACCATATATTTT. Translation: CASSEPLSGNTIYF. This chain joins TRBV2 and TRBJ1-3; no clear D gene. Germline V gives CDR1 SNHLY, CDR2 FYNNEI. This CDR3 comprises 14 residues. V was trimmed by 2 bases and J by 0 bases, leaving 5 bases between them.

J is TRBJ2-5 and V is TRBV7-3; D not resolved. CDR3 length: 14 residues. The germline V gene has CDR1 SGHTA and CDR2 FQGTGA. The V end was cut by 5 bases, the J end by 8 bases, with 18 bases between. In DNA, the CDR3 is TGTGCCAGCAGCCAGATGGCACCTAGTGATACCCAGTACTTC. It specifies CASSQMAPSDTQYF.

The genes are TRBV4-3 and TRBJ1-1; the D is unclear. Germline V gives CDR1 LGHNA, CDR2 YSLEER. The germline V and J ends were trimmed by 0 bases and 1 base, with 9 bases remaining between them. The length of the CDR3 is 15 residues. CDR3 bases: TGCGCCAGCAGCCAAGAGCTGCGGGCGAACACTGAAGCTTTCTTT. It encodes CASSQELRANTEAFF.

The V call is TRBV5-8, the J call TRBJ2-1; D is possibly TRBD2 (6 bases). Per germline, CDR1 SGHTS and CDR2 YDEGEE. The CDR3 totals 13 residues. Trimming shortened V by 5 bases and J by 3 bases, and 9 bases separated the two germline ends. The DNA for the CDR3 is TGTGCCAGCAGGGGACTGGTCTACAATGAGCAGTTCTTC. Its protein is CASRGLVYNEQFF.

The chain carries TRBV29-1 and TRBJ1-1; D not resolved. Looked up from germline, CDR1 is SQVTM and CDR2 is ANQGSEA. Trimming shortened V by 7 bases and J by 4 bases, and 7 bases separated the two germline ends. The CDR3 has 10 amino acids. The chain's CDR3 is CSAGGTEAFF. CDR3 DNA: TGCAGCGCCGGCGGCACTGAAGCTTTCTTT. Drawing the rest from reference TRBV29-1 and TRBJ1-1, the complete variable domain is SAVISQKPSRDICQRGTSLTIQCQVDSQVTMMFWYRQQPGQSLTLIATANQGSEATYESGFVIDKFPISRPNLTFSTLTVSNMSPEDSSIYLCSAGGTEAFFGQGTRLTVV.

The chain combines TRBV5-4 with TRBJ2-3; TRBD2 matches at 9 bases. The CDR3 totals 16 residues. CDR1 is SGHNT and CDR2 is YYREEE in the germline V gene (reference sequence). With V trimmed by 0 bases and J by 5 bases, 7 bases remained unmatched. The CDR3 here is CASSLADSGSGDTQYF. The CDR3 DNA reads TGTGCCAGCAGCTTGGCTGATAGCGGGAGTGGAGATACGCAGTATTTT.